Listed below are T cell receptor beta chains from one sample, sequenced in a study of T cell changes during pregnancy in multiple sclerosis. Profiling relied on immunoSEQ multiplex PCR, and the TCRdb table lists in-frame clones only, not all of them. The sample lists 55,000 to 95,000 clones; around 94% were seen once. Source: peripheral blood, taken in the second trimester of pregnancy. The origin of the receptors is a female donor in good health, enrolled as a control in a pregnancy study. Both conserved end residues are part of each CDR3. Each record gives: V gene, D gene, CDR3 protein. D genes are given only for firm matches.

TRBV19 . CASSTGPDRRNSPLHF
TRBV25-1 TRBD2 CASSEAGGRGTDTQYF
TRBV5-1 . CASSLMVGPGNEQFF
TRBV4-3 TRBD1 CASSQGTGLNYGYTF
TRBV4-3 TRBD2 CASSRGGGAVGELFF
TRBV9 . CASSDHRADF
TRBV5-1 . CASSLAGGNTIYF
TRBV5-1 TRBD2 CASSWGGTRQETQYF
TRBV15 . CATAPGRKETQYF
TRBV7-6 TRBD1 CASSQDRMGDTQYF
TRBV7-9 . CASSSEDFGYTF
TRBV15 TRBD1 CATSRDRGGLRAKETQYF
TRBV30 TRBD1 CAWRPRDRANEQFF
TRBV27 TRBD1 CASSPGTGTGYTF
TRBV13 . CASSPRGDSAYNEQFF
TRBV18 . CASSPPGTWGTGELFF
TRBV2 . CASSVYEQFF
TRBV7-3 TRBD2 CASSLNVGGAPDTQYF
TRBV4-3 . CASSQDRPRGSGYTF
TRBV5-1 TRBD1 CASSDRDEQYF
TRBV7-9 TRBD1 CASSVRPGQINYGYTF
TRBV5-4 . CASSRSGGVGDTQYF
TRBV28 TRBD1 CASSVKYKTDRVEAFF
TRBV15 TRBD1 CATSGGTGGGEKLFF
TRBV19 TRBD1 CASSMPTGGSPLHF
TRBV6-1 . CASSKNRESGNTIYF
TRBV7-9 TRBD2 CASSDLLAGSYQETQYF
TRBV6-6 TRBD1 CASSQGGASGANVLTF
TRBV6-1 TRBD1 CASSETTGGRKNSPLHF
TRBV4-2 TRBD1 CASTSGQGIYEQYF
TRBV6-1 . CASGSGGGMNQPQHF
TRBV27 . CASSLRGGWGQETQYF
TRBV5-1 . CASRFGTGLYGYTF
TRBV5-5 TRBD1 CASSYYGQAYEQYF
TRBV28 . CASSFPPTVWNTEAFF
TRBV18 . CASSPLPRGEDGYTF
TRBV7-9 . CASSLREYRATEAFF
TRBV11-2 TRBD1 CASSPPTGRDNEKLFF
TRBV5-1 TRBD1 CASSSGGGQQNEKLFF
TRBV10-3 . CAISVDISSGNTIYF
TRBV4-3 TRBD1 CASSSYNRQGPKGGSPLHF
TRBV5-8 . CASGRGNEQYF